This T cell receptor (beta chain) derives from a study of blood T cell repertoires in COVID-19. Across the study: Samples taken during acute and convalescent COVID-19 were collected in the United States, Italy and Spain. PBMCs, B-cell-depleted T cells, or T cells were the source of the cDNA or gDNA that made up the material.

Sequencing used immunoSEQ multiplex PCR; TCRdb keeps in-frame clones, though not all of them. The table records roughly 52,000 clones, roughly 80% of them present only once. The CDR3 is made up of 13 amino acids. Germline assignment: CDR1 MNHEY and CDR2 SVGEGT. V was pared by 5 bases and J by 5 bases, with 10 bases between. Material: peripheral blood. The sequence came from a human donor in a cohort sampled during active or convalescent COVID-19. The V call is TRBV6-2 or TRBV6-3, the J call TRBJ2-1; D may be TRBD2 (5 bases). CDR3 protein: CASSGGENNEQFF. The CDR3 DNA follows: TGTGCCAGCAGTGGAGGCGAGAACAATGAGCAGTTCTTC.